This T cell receptor (beta chain) was sequenced in a study of regulatory T cells in long-lasting Graves disease. As for time point: newly diagnosed GD, antithyroid drugs for less than 3 months. PBMC RNA was the source of the TCR library. American Thyroid Association guidelines defined Graves' disease diagnosis. From germline, CDR1 is SQVTM and CDR2 ANQGSEA. The CDR3 contains 13 residues. V lost 7 bases to trimming and J lost 6 bases; unmatched junction nucleotides: 12. iRepertoire HTBI primers and Arm-PCR of CDR3 regions built TCR beta libraries. From the multiplex PCR reads, TCRdb called clonotypes with MiXCR, one entry per CDR3 protein. The profile shows about 450,000 distinct CDR3 sequences, roughly 17% of them singletons. These data were also reused for a study on T cells in Graves' hyperthyroidism and ophthalmopathy. That paper adds: An initial round of RT-PCR targeting the TCR CDR3 relied on the HTBI primer set. Model-based prediction identified ophthalmopathy a median about 6 months prior to its onset.

This specimen was peripheral blood mononuclear cells (PBMCs), taken at new diagnosis, from a patient treated with antithyroid drugs. The sequence derives from a woman in her thirties with Graves disease. This sequence joins TRBV29-1 and TRBJ2-7; 7 nucleotides align to TRBD1. CDR3: CSARQGTAREQYF. The CDR3 region has the DNA TGCAGCGCGAGACAGGGTACGGCCCGCGAGCAGTACTTC.